Below, 25 T cell receptor beta chains from the same sample are listed, as sequenced in a study of T cell responses to AZD1222 COVID-19 vaccine. Data came from immunoSEQ multiplex PCR; TCRdb stores just in-frame clones and leaves some out. This table has 100,000 to 150,000 clones, 90% appearing once. Material: peripheral blood, obtained on day 0 of AZD1222 vaccination. The origin of the receptors is an adult in good health.

The V gene is TRBV6-5, the J gene TRBJ2-7; maybe TRBD1 (6 bases). CDR1 MNHEY and CDR2 SVGAGI come from the germline V gene. CDR3 length: 13 amino acids. V lost 6 bases, J lost 4 bases, and 13 bases lay in between. CDR3 sequence: CASRGAMRYEQYF. The CDR3 DNA is TGTGCCAGCAGGGGGGCCATGAGATACGAGCAGTACTTC.

The chain is built from TRBV6-5 and TRBJ1-2; the D is unclear. V lost 7 bases, J lost 3 bases, and 6 bases lay in between. The CDR3 contains 11 residues. The germline gives CDR1 MNHEY, CDR2 SVGAGI. The CDR3 reads CASMADYGYTF. DNA of the CDR3: TGTGCCAGCATGGCGGACTATGGCTACACCTTC.

A word on this clone: Other DNA sequences from this sample encode an identical CDR3 as well. The J gene is TRBJ1-3, the V gene TRBV6-5; D gene ambiguous. The CDR3 covers 13 residues. Per the germline V gene, CDR1 is MNHEY and CDR2 is SVGAGI. V was clipped by 6 bases and J by 0 bases, with 6 bases between them. The CDR3 here is CASRQSSGNTIYF. The CDR3 nucleotides are TGTGCCAGCAGACAGAGCTCTGGAAACACCATATATTTT.

The chain combines TRBV5-4 with TRBJ2-5; D possibly matches TRBD1 or TRBD2 (5 bases each). Trimming left V 1 base short and J 4 bases short, with 14 bases between. Germline V lookup: CDR1 SGHNT, CDR2 YYREEE (reference sequence). The CDR3 contains 15 residues. CDR3 amino acids: CASSLFRVEGETQYF. CDR3 nucleotides: TGTGCCAGCAGCTTGTTCAGGGTTGAGGGAGAGACCCAGTACTTC.

The chain recombines TRBV19 with TRBJ2-2, with D perhaps matching TRBD1 (6 bases). This CDR3 has 14 amino acids. Germline V CDR1 and CDR2: LNHDA, SQIVND (reference sequence). V was shortened by 5 bases and J by 5 bases, with 12 bases between the two germline ends. The CDR3 DNA reads TGTGCCAGTAGTCGACAGGATATGACCGGGGAGCTGTTTTTT. The encoded protein is CASSRQDMTGELFF.

The chain carries TRBV6-5 and TRBJ1-1; TRBD1 aligns across 8 bases. The CDR3 runs 15 residues. Looked up from germline, CDR1 is MNHEY and CDR2 is SVGAGI. V lost 7 bases, J lost 0 bases, and 7 bases stayed unmatched. Here the CDR3 reads CASMQGAVVNTEAFF. In DNA form, the CDR3 reads TGTGCCAGCATGCAGGGGGCTGTAGTGAACACTGAAGCTTTCTTT.

The rearrangement links TRBV19 to TRBJ2-5, with D perhaps matching TRBD2 (5 bases). V was trimmed by 8 bases and J by 9 bases, leaving 22 bases between them. The CDR3 runs to 14 residues. The germline V gene encodes CDR1 LNHDA and CDR2 SQIVND (reference sequence). The CDR3 coding sequence is TGTGCCAGTCAAAAGGCGCTTGGGGAGACGGCCCAGTACTTC. It encodes CASQKALGETAQYF.

DNA for the CDR3: TGCGCCAGCAGCTTAGGACTAGCGGGGAACACAGATACGCAGTATTTT. Residues: CASSLGLAGNTDTQYF. This chain joins TRBV5-1 and TRBJ2-3; 12 bases fit TRBD2. The CDR3 loop spans 16 amino acids. Germline CDR1 and CDR2: SGHRS and YFSETQ. Germline trimming cut 2 bases from V and 2 bases from J; bases unmatched to any gene: 3.

The rearrangement joins TRBV5-6 to TRBJ1-6, with TRBD1 as a possible D gene (5 bases). Germline V CDR1 and CDR2: SGHDT, YYEEEE. V lost 3 bases and J lost 7, with 20 bases in between. The CDR3 has 17 amino acids. CDR3 loop: CASSWARGSLGNSPLHF. The CDR3 DNA reads TGTGCCAGCAGCTGGGCGCGGGGGTCTCTCGGGAATTCACCCCTCCACTTT. Full variable domain (outside the CDR3, taken from reference TRBV5-6 and TRBJ1-6): DAGVTQSPTHLIKTRGQQVTLRCSPKSGHDTVSWYQQALGQGPQFIFQYYEEEERQRGNFPDRFSGHQFPNYSSELNVNALLLGDSALYLCASSWARGSLGNSPLHFGNGTRLTVT.

V gene TRBV21-1 combines with J gene TRBJ1-5. TRBV21-1 constitutes a pseudogene. This CDR3 comprises 12 residues. For the CDR3, the DNA is TGTGCCAGCAGCGACTACAATCAGCCCCAGCATTTT. This translates into CASSDYNQPQHF.

J is TRBJ1-5 and V is TRBV30; TRBD1 matches at 7 bases. Trimming cost V 1 base and J 5 bases; bases outside gene matches: 2. The CDR3 loop spans 13 amino acids. In germline, CDR1 is GTSNPN, CDR2 SVGIG (reference sequence). The CDR3 sequence is CAWSDRGDQPQHF. The CDR3 bases are TGTGCCTGGAGTGACAGGGGAGATCAGCCCCAGCATTTT. The full variable domain, completed using reference TRBV30 and TRBJ1-5, is SQTIHQWPATLVQPVGSPLSLECTVEGTSNPNLYWYRQAAGRGLQLLFYSVGIGQISSEVPQNLSASRPQDRQFILSSKKLLLSDSGFYLCAWSDRGDQPQHFGDGTRLSIL.

This sequence joins TRBV5-1 and TRBJ2-3, with 7 bases lining up with TRBD2. The CDR3 is made up of 14 amino acids. Germline CDR1 reads SGHRS; CDR2 reads YFSETQ. The V segment lost 4 bases and the J segment 4 bases; nucleotides outside the gene matches: 6. CDR3 in amino acids: CASSPGLESDTQYF. In DNA form, the CDR3 reads TGCGCCAGCAGCCCCGGACTAGAATCAGATACGCAGTATTTT.

The gene calls are TRBV7-2 and TRBJ1-3; no firm D call. The CDR3 loop spans 14 amino acids. Trimming removed 5 bases from V and 0 bases from J, with 8 bases in between. Germline lookup yields CDR1 SGHTA and CDR2 FQGNSA. CDR3 residues: CASSLESSGNTIYF. In nucleotides, the CDR3 is TGTGCCAGCAGCCTCGAAAGCTCTGGAAACACCATATATTTT.

The rearrangement links TRBV7-9 to TRBJ1-1; tentatively, D is TRBD1 (5 bases). Per the germline V gene, CDR1 is SEHNR and CDR2 is FQNEAQ (reference sequence). V was trimmed by 4 bases and J by 5 bases, leaving 17 bases between them. The CDR3 extends over 15 amino acids. In DNA form, the CDR3 reads TGTGCCAGCAGCTCCCAGACGGGGCAGGGAACTGAAGCTTTCTTT. It translates to CASSSQTGQGTEAFF.

V is TRBV5-6 and J is TRBJ1-1; D remains ambiguous. The V gene's germline CDR1 is SGHDT and CDR2 YYEEEE. The CDR3 totals 11 residues. Trimming shortened V by 2 bases and J by 8 bases, and 7 bases separated the two germline ends. Here the CDR3 DNA reads TGTGCCAGCAGCTTCGGCCGAGAAGCTTTCTTT. Its protein product is CASSFGREAFF.

The chain combines TRBV6-2 or TRBV6-3 with TRBJ1-5; D might be TRBD1 (5 bases). The CDR3 spans 17 residues. The germline V gene has CDR1 MNHEY and CDR2 SVGEGT. V was trimmed by 2 bases and J by 1 base, leaving 15 bases between them. As DNA, the CDR3 is TGTGCCAGCAGTTACGGGTTGGGGCGGTCGAGCAATCAGCCCCAGCATTTT. As protein: CASSYGLGRSSNQPQHF.

V gene TRBV4-3 combines with J gene TRBJ2-1; TRBD1 matches 9 bases. V lost 3 bases, J lost 6 bases, and 9 bases stayed unmatched. Per the germline V gene, CDR1 is LGHNA and CDR2 is YSLEER. The CDR3 totals 16 residues. CDR3 sequence reads: CASSQARDRVINEQFF. The CDR3 bases are TGCGCCAGCAGCCAGGCACGGGACAGGGTAATCAATGAGCAGTTCTTC.

This chain links TRBV4-1 with TRBJ2-1; TRBD2 matches 9 bases. The germline gives CDR1 MGHRA, CDR2 YSYEKL. V was clipped by 1 base and J by 2 bases; unmatched bases: 9. This CDR3 has 18 amino acids. CDR3: CASSQGPLAGGPYNEQFF. In DNA form, the CDR3 reads TGCGCCAGCAGCCAAGGCCCCCTGGCGGGGGGGCCCTACAATGAGCAGTTCTTC.

This chain joins TRBV19 and TRBJ2-4; 7 bases match TRBD1. Looked up from germline, CDR1 is LNHDA and CDR2 is SQIVND (reference sequence). Unmatched junction bases numbered 9, after V lost 4 bases and J lost 15 bases. The CDR3 covers 12 residues. This chain's CDR3 is CASSTQQGLGYF. DNA for the CDR3: TGTGCCAGTAGTACCCAACAGGGGCTAGGGTACTTC.

This chain connects TRBV5-4 to TRBJ2-1; D uncertain. Germline V gene sequence: CDR1 SGHNT, CDR2 YYREEE (reference sequence). Trimming stripped 4 bases from V and 10 bases from J, with 12 bases between. This CDR3 is built from 12 residues. CDR3 DNA: TGTGCCAGCAGCCCCGATCAGGACGAGCAGTTCTTC. Amino acids: CASSPDQDEQFF.

The chain combines TRBV28 with TRBJ1-5, with 12 positions matching TRBD1. V was clipped by 7 bases and J by 7 bases; unmatched bases: 8. There are 15 residues in the CDR3. The germline V gene has CDR1 MDHEN and CDR2 SYDVKM. The CDR3 is CASTWGTGGAQPQHF. The DNA of the CDR3 is TGTGCCAGCACCTGGGGGACAGGGGGCGCCCAGCCCCAGCATTTT.

The chain is built from TRBV6-5 and TRBJ2-7; D is unclear. The germline V and J ends were trimmed by 2 bases and 3 bases, with 11 bases remaining between them. The CDR3 sequence is 14 residues long. In germline, CDR1 is MNHEY, CDR2 SVGAGI. The CDR3, as DNA: TGTGCCAGCAGTTACAGGGATTTCAACTACGAGCAGTACTTC. Its translation is CASSYRDFNYEQYF.

This clone was detected only a few times. The V and J genes are TRBV18 and TRBJ1-5; the D is unclear. The CDR3 consists of 15 residues. CDR1 is KGHSH and CDR2 is LQKENI in the germline V gene. The V end was cut by 1 base, the J end by 2 bases, with 9 bases between. The CDR3 coding sequence is TGTGCCAGCTCACCACTATCAACGGGCAATCAGCCCCAGCATTTT. This codes for CASSPLSTGNQPQHF.

The gene calls are TRBV7-9 and TRBJ1-4, with D maybe TRBD1 (6 bases). In germline, CDR1 is SEHNR, CDR2 FQNEAQ (reference sequence). This CDR3 spans 15 amino acids. V shed 6 bases and J shed 3 bases, with 14 bases lying between them. The CDR3 DNA reads as TGTGCCAGCAGAAAAGGGGGGGCCCCTAATGAAAAACTGTTTTTT. Its translation: CASRKGGAPNEKLFF.

The J gene is TRBJ1-1, the V gene TRBV29-1; no clear D gene. Germline loops: CDR1 SQVTM, CDR2 ANQGSEA. The V end was cut by 5 bases, the J end by 6 bases, with 13 bases between. The length of the CDR3 is 12 residues. The CDR3: CSVSRRGAEAFF. The CDR3 DNA reads TGCAGCGTTAGCCGCCGTGGGGCTGAAGCTTTCTTT.